Below are 11 T cell receptor beta chains sequenced from a single sample in a study of memory CD4+ T cells and cytomegalovirus serostatus. Single viable CD3+CD4+CD8-CD45RO+ cells were sorted as the memory CD4+ T cells. Assay used: immunoSEQ multiplex PCR; TCRdb lists only in-frame clones, some missing. The data show tens of thousands of clones, roughly 87% seen once. The sequenced sample was memory CD4+ T cells from blood. These receptors all come from an adult in good health and CMV-seronegative.

J is TRBJ1-6 and V is TRBV19; no clear D. CDR3 length: 16 amino acids. V was shortened by 1 base and J by 11 bases, with 18 bases between the two germline ends. The germline V gene encodes CDR1 LNHDA and CDR2 SQIVND (reference sequence). CDR3 sequence (DNA): TGTGCCAGTAGTATAGGAAAGGGCGACGGTGGCACACCCCTCCACTTT. This sequence encodes CASSIGKGDGGTPLHF. Filled out from reference TRBV19 and TRBJ1-6, the complete variable domain reads DGGITQSPKYLFRKEGQNVTLSCEQNLNHDAMYWYRQDPGQGLRLIYYSQIVNDFQKGDIAEGYSVSREKKESFPLTVTSAQKNPTAFYLCASSIGKGDGGTPLHFGNGTRLTVT.

This chain joins TRBV7-8 and TRBJ2-1; weak D call: TRBD2 (6 bases). The CDR3 runs 16 residues. With 2 bases removed from V and 2 bases from J, the gap between germline ends came to 13 bases. Germline V gene data show CDR1 as SGHVS and CDR2 as FQNEAQ. The DNA for the CDR3 is TGTGCCAGCAGCTTAAGTTACGGGGGAACCTACAATGAGCAGTTCTTC. Its translation: CASSLSYGGTYNEQFF. Using reference TRBV7-8 and TRBJ2-1 for the parts outside the CDR3, the full variable domain is GAGVSQSPRYKVAKRGQDVALRCDPISGHVSLFWYQQALGQGPEFLTYFQNEAQLDKSGLPSDRFFAERPEGSVSTLKIQRTQQEDSAVYLCASSLSYGGTYNEQFFGPGTRLTVL.

DNA for the CDR3: TGTGCCAGCAGCCCGCCTAGGCCCCCCGAGGGAGCTTTCTTT. Its translation: CASSPPRPPEGAFF. The chain employs TRBV9 and TRBJ1-1; unclear D gene. The CDR3 contains 14 residues. V dropped 4 bases and J dropped 10 bases, with 20 bases sitting between them. Germline-derived CDR1 and CDR2 are SGDLS and YYNGEE.

A single count supports this clone. V gene TRBV7-2 combines with J gene TRBJ2-7, with TRBD2 matching 7 bases. Germline V CDR1 and CDR2: SGHTA, FQGNSA. J was trimmed by 7 bases and V by 1 base; bases with no gene match: 4. The CDR3 consists of 13 residues. The CDR3 here is CASSLDPAGEQYF. As DNA, the CDR3 is TGTGCCAGCAGCTTAGATCCAGCGGGGGAGCAGTACTTC.

The V call is TRBV11-2, the J call TRBJ1-2; a weak D match, TRBD1 (5 bases). Germline V gene lookup returns CDR1 SGHAT and CDR2 FQNNGV. Between the trimmed V and J ends, which lost 1 base and 13 bases, there was a span of 10 bases. The CDR3 totals 11 residues. CDR3 in DNA: TGTGCCAGCAGCTTAGGGACAAGGCCCACCTTC. Translation: CASSLGTRPTF.

This clone was seen a handful of times. This sequence joins TRBV28 and TRBJ1-4; 7 nucleotides agree with TRBD1. The germline CDR1 and CDR2 sequences are MDHEN and SYDVKM. The length of the CDR3 is 16 residues. The trim removed 4 bases at V and 0 bases at J, leaving 5 bases unmatched. The CDR3 region is CASSSQGSATNEKLFF. The DNA for the CDR3 is TGTGCCAGCAGTTCACAGGGGAGTGCAACTAATGAAAAACTGTTTTTT.

CDR3 amino acids: CASGPAGGKQYF. The CDR3, as DNA: TGTGCTAGTGGTCCCGCCGGGGGTAAGCAGTACTTC. The chain joins TRBV12-5 to TRBJ2-7; D possibly corresponds to TRBD2 (6 bases). The V gene's germline CDR1 is LGHNT and CDR2 FRNRAP. Trimming took off 5 bases at V and 8 bases at J, with 13 bases between the two ends. The CDR3 runs 12 residues. The full variable domain, completed using reference TRBV12-5 and TRBJ2-7, is DARVTQTPRHKVTEMGQEVTMRCQPILGHNTVFWYRQTMMQGLELLAYFRNRAPLDDSGMPKDRFSAEMPDATLATLKIQPSEPRDSAVYFCASGPAGGKQYFGPGTRLTVT.

The V call is TRBV10-3, the J call TRBJ2-6, with D possibly TRBD1 on 6 matching bases. This CDR3 comprises 15 residues. CDR1 and CDR2 (germline): ENHRY, SYGVKD. V lost 7 bases, J lost 3 bases, and 13 bases lay in between. The CDR3 DNA reads TGTGCCATCATCGGGACCAGGGGTGGGGCCAACGTCCTGACTTTC. Protein product: CAIIGTRGGANVLTF.

Remarks on this clone: At the DNA level, this CDR3 is encoded by other sequences in the same sample as well. The J gene is TRBJ1-5, the V gene TRBV7-2; maybe TRBD1 (6 bases). The V end was cut by 3 bases, the J end by 4 bases, with 7 bases between. The CDR3 extends over 13 amino acids. Germline V lookup: CDR1 SGHTA, CDR2 FQGNSA. Here the CDR3 reads CASSLGQNQPQHF. CDR3 DNA: TGTGCCAGCAGCTTGGGACAAAATCAGCCCCAGCATTTT.

The V and J genes are TRBV6-6 and TRBJ2-5; 7 nucleotides agree with TRBD2. CDR1 is MNHNY and CDR2 is SVGAGI in the germline V gene (reference sequence). The J segment lost 5 bases and the V segment lost 5 bases, leaving 5 bases of the junction unmatched. The CDR3 runs to 13 residues. The CDR3 protein is CASSPSGVETQYF. The CDR3 DNA reads TGTGCCAGCAGTCCCAGCGGGGTGGAGACCCAGTACTTC.

The J gene is TRBJ2-3, the V gene TRBV5-1, with 8 bases identical to TRBD2. Germline V lookup: CDR1 SGHRS, CDR2 YFSETQ. The CDR3 has 15 amino acids. J gave up 1 base and V 1 base, and 2 bases lay outside the gene matches. The CDR3 DNA reads TGCGCCAGCAGCTTGAATAGCGGGGGCACAGATACGCAGTATTTT. Protein product: CASSLNSGGTDTQYF. Together with reference TRBV5-1 and TRBJ2-3, the CDR3 gives the full variable domain: KAGVTQTPRYLIKTRGQQVTLSCSPISGHRSVSWYQQTPGQGLQFLFEYFSETQRNKGNFPGRFSGRQFSNSRSEMNVSTLELGDSALYLCASSLNSGGTDTQYFGPGTRLTVL.